In this sample, the clone carrying this TCR beta chain turned up many times. No treatment of any kind had been given to any patient before thyroid surgery. TCRdb called clones again from the PCR reads with MiXCR. The data show about 35,000 clones, 25% to 30% seen once. The J segment lost 16 bases and the V segment lost 3 bases, leaving 7 bases of the junction unmatched. This CDR3 contains 12 residues. The germline V gene encodes CDR1 MNHNS and CDR2 SASEGT. This entry comes from a study of metastatic and nonmetastatic thyroid tumors. Study details: It was across blood and tumor or nodule tissue from malignant and benign thyroid patients that repertoires were compared.

The chain joins TRBV6-1 to TRBJ2-1; 9 nucleotides line up with TRBD2. The material sequenced was blood. The clonotype was recovered from a female donor with papillary thyroid cancer or a benign thyroid nodule (not recorded which). Some clones in this sample may be carry-over from other donors' samples. CDR3: CASSEDGTSLFF. The CDR3 nucleotides are TGTGCCAGCAGTGAGGACGGGACTAGCCTTTTCTTC.